The rows below give T cell receptor beta chains drawn from one sample of a study of cytomegalovirus exposure and HLA in healthy donors. Data came from immunoSEQ multiplex PCR; TCRdb stores just in-frame clones and leaves some out. The table lists around 140,000 clones, 72% of them singletons, with over 4% in the top ten. Sequences were obtained from PBMCs. Receptor source: a man in his fifties or sixties in good health and CMV-seropositive. CDR3s include the opening cysteine and the closing phenylalanine or tryptophan. The D gene is left open where the match is weak. Clone sizes are given selectively: once, few, many, or a class where the clone is expanded.

J gene: TRBJ1-4
D gene: TRBD1
clone size: once
V gene: TRBV6-6
CDR3 DNA: TGTGCCAGCAGTTATGGACAGGGTGTTGAAAAACTGTTTTTT
CDR3 protein: CASSYGQGVEKLFF

J gene: TRBJ1-3
D gene: NA
clone size: NA
V gene: TRBV18
CDR3 DNA: TGTGCCAGCTCACCCCTCGGTGAGGCGAGCTCTGGAAACACCATATATTTT
CDR3 protein: CASSPLGEASSGNTIYF

J gene: TRBJ1-2
D gene: TRBD1
clone size: NA
V gene: TRBV19
CDR3 DNA: TGTGCCAGGGACAGGGGAGGGTATGGCTACACCTTC
CDR3 protein: CARDRGGYGYTF

J gene: TRBJ1-2
D gene: NA
clone size: NA
V gene: TRBV6-5
CDR3 DNA: TGTGCCAGCAGTCCCCGCCAACTCTATGGCTACACCTTC
CDR3 protein: CASSPRQLYGYTF

J gene: TRBJ1-1
D gene: NA
clone size: NA
V gene: TRBV7-8
CDR3 DNA: TGTGCCAGCAGCTTAGGGGCTCCGAACACTGAAGCTTTCTTT
CDR3 protein: CASSLGAPNTEAFF

J gene: TRBJ2-1
D gene: TRBD2
clone size: NA
V gene: TRBV6-5
CDR3 DNA: TGTGCCAGCAGTTACTCGAGCGGGGGGGCAATTGAGCAGTTCTTC
CDR3 protein: CASSYSSGGAIEQFF

J gene: TRBJ2-3
D gene: TRBD2
clone size: NA
V gene: TRBV7-8
CDR3 DNA: TGTGCCAGCAGCTTTACGGGGGGGGGCACAGATACGCAGTATTTT
CDR3 protein: CASSFTGGGTDTQYF

J gene: TRBJ2-1
D gene: TRBD1
clone size: NA
V gene: TRBV5-4
CDR3 DNA: TGTGCCAGCAGCTTTTTACAGGGGTTGGATACCTACAATGAGCAGTTCTTC
CDR3 protein: CASSFLQGLDTYNEQFF

J gene: TRBJ2-7
D gene: NA
clone size: NA
V gene: TRBV5-1
CDR3 DNA: TGCGCCAGCAGCTCCCTCGGGGAGATTCCCGGCGAGCAGTACTTC
CDR3 protein: CASSSLGEIPGEQYF

J gene: TRBJ1-4
D gene: TRBD1
clone size: NA
V gene: TRBV11-2
CDR3 DNA: TGTGCCAGCAGTTACCTGAGGGACAGGGAGGAAAAACTGTTTTTT
CDR3 protein: CASSYLRDREEKLFF

J gene: TRBJ1-4
D gene: NA
clone size: NA
V gene: TRBV5-1
CDR3 DNA: TGCGCCAGCAGCTCCCGGGGAGGGAGGGCCGGGAATGAAAAACTGTTTTTT
CDR3 protein: CASSSRGGRAGNEKLFF

J gene: TRBJ2-7
D gene: NA
clone size: NA
V gene: TRBV6-6
CDR3 DNA: TGTGCCAGCAGTTACGGCAGGGCGCGGGGAAGTGAGCAGTACTTC
CDR3 protein: CASSYGRARGSEQYF

J gene: TRBJ2-7
D gene: NA
clone size: few
V gene: TRBV11-2
CDR3 DNA: TGTGCCAGCAGCCGATGGAGCGGCGAGCAGTACTTC
CDR3 protein: CASSRWSGEQYF

J gene: TRBJ1-1
D gene: TRBD1
clone size: NA
V gene: TRBV2
CDR3 DNA: TGTGCCAGCAGTGCCCGACAGGGGGGAACTGAAGCTTTCTTT
CDR3 protein: CASSARQGGTEAFF

J gene: TRBJ2-1
D gene: TRBD2
clone size: few
V gene: TRBV20-1
CDR3 DNA: TGCAGTGCGAAGGGAGGGCATGAGCAGTTCTTC
CDR3 protein: CSAKGGHEQFF

J gene: TRBJ1-2
D gene: NA
clone size: NA
V gene: TRBV5-8
CDR3 DNA: TGTGCCAGCAGCTTAGGGGGAGGGCCGAACTATGGCTACACCTTC
CDR3 protein: CASSLGGGPNYGYTF

J gene: TRBJ2-1
D gene: TRBD2
clone size: NA
V gene: TRBV5-8
CDR3 DNA: TGTGCCAGCACCCTCGGACTAGCGGGGCTGTACAATGAGCAGTTCTTC
CDR3 protein: CASTLGLAGLYNEQFF

J gene: TRBJ1-1
D gene: TRBD1
clone size: NA
V gene: TRBV19
CDR3 DNA: TGTGCCAGTTCAGTCGGACAGGGGCGAATTGAAGCTTTCTTT
CDR3 protein: CASSVGQGRIEAFF

J gene: TRBJ1-4
D gene: NA
clone size: NA
V gene: TRBV7-9
CDR3 DNA: TGTGCCAGCAGCTTATTCCAGGGCCGCGCGTTTGAAAAACTGTTTTTT
CDR3 protein: CASSLFQGRAFEKLFF

J gene: TRBJ1-1
D gene: TRBD1
clone size: NA
V gene: TRBV29-1
CDR3 DNA: TGCAGCGCCAAAAGGACAGGAGAGAACACTGAAGCTTTCTTT
CDR3 protein: CSAKRTGENTEAFF

J gene: TRBJ2-7
D gene: TRBD1
clone size: NA
V gene: TRBV4-1
CDR3 DNA: TGCGCCAGCAGCCCGACAGGGGTTTGGAACGAGCAGTACTTC
CDR3 protein: CASSPTGVWNEQYF

J gene: TRBJ2-5
D gene: NA
clone size: once
V gene: TRBV5-1
CDR3 DNA: TGCGCCAGCAGCCCCGGGGAGACCCAGTACTTC
CDR3 protein: CASSPGETQYF

J gene: TRBJ2-1
D gene: TRBD2
clone size: NA
V gene: TRBV7-9
CDR3 DNA: TGTGCCAGCTCCCCGGCGGGGGGTCTCTACAATGAGCAGTTCTTC
CDR3 protein: CASSPAGGLYNEQFF

J gene: TRBJ2-5
D gene: NA
clone size: NA
V gene: TRBV18
CDR3 DNA: TGTGCCACCAAATCAGGGGTTGAAGAGACCCAGTACTTC
CDR3 protein: CATKSGVEETQYF

J gene: TRBJ2-1
D gene: TRBD1
clone size: NA
V gene: TRBV7-2
CDR3 DNA: TGTGCCAGCAGCAAAACAGGGGATTCTTACAATGAGCAGTTCTTC
CDR3 protein: CASSKTGDSYNEQFF

J gene: TRBJ2-1
D gene: TRBD2
clone size: NA
V gene: TRBV6-1
CDR3 DNA: TGTGCCAGCAGTGAGTCTCTCGGGGGAGCGGGACGCAATGAGCAGTTCTTC
CDR3 protein: CASSESLGGAGRNEQFF

J gene: TRBJ1-6
D gene: NA
clone size: NA
V gene: TRBV5-6
CDR3 DNA: TGTGCCAGCCGTACCTTGGACTTCAAAGAAGCACCCCTCCACTTT
CDR3 protein: CASRTLDFKEAPLHF

J gene: TRBJ2-5
D gene: TRBD1
clone size: few
V gene: TRBV29-1
CDR3 DNA: TGCAGCGTTAAAGGGACAGGCCAAGAGACCCAGTACTTC
CDR3 protein: CSVKGTGQETQYF

J gene: TRBJ1-3
D gene: TRBD1
clone size: few
V gene: TRBV7-9
CDR3 DNA: TGTGCCAGCAGCAACCGGACAGGGGGTAAAAACACCATATATTTT
CDR3 protein: CASSNRTGGKNTIYF

J gene: TRBJ2-1
D gene: NA
clone size: NA
V gene: TRBV25-1
CDR3 DNA: TGTGCCAAATGGGAGGTTGAGCAGTTCTTC
CDR3 protein: CAKWEVEQFF

J gene: TRBJ2-2
D gene: NA
clone size: NA
V gene: TRBV9
CDR3 DNA: TGTGCCAGCAGCGTAGGGTGGGACTCCGGGGAGCTGTTTTTT
CDR3 protein: CASSVGWDSGELFF

J gene: TRBJ1-2
D gene: TRBD1
clone size: NA
V gene: TRBV19
CDR3 DNA: TGTGCCAGTAAAATGGGGACAGGTGGGAACTATGGCTACACCTTC
CDR3 protein: CASKMGTGGNYGYTF

J gene: TRBJ1-5
D gene: TRBD1
clone size: NA
V gene: TRBV9
CDR3 DNA: TGTGCCAGCAGCCAACAGGGGAACAATCAGCCCCAGCATTTT
CDR3 protein: CASSQQGNNQPQHF

J gene: TRBJ2-1
D gene: TRBD2
clone size: NA
V gene: TRBV7-2
CDR3 DNA: TGTGCCAGCAGCTTAGTCTACCAGCGGGAGGCACAATTTAACAATGAGCAGTTCTTC
CDR3 protein: CASSLVYQREAQFNNEQFF